The T cell receptor (beta chain) under discussion was sequenced for a study of CD8 T cells in ankylosing spondylitis (dated 2017 in TCRdb). About the investigation overall: T cell receptor beta repertoires were profiled in healthy donors and ankylosing spondylitis patients so that disease-linked TCR variants could be found. Peripheral blood was sampled, and synovial fluid was additionally collected from ankylosing spondylitis patients. The full study cohort comprised about 24 ankylosing spondylitis patients and over a hundred healthy donors.

Reads for this sample came from an Illumina HiSeq 2500. Quantitative 5'-RACE with molecular barcodes was the method used to prepare the TCR beta libraries. In the paper's pipeline: Disease-linked TCR variants were identified with a new computational method built on a probabilistic model of VDJ rearrangement. TCRdb itself trimmed the public reads at Q25 with fastp, ran MiXCR and retained productive beta chains. Records with the same CDR3 protein are collapsed into one entry carrying the most frequent genes and DNA. The V and J calls and clone size come from TCRdb's table, not from the authors' own analysis. The sample table records about 250,000 distinct CDR3 sequences; 15% to 20% of these occur just once. About a third of the sample is held by the ten biggest clonotypes. A word on this clonotype: The antigen it recognizes is unknown. The record has no base qualities; no much larger clone is one base away.

The investigation overall reported the following: Blood from ankylosing spondylitis patients appeared to be characterized by a TCR beta motif made up of seven or eight highly homologous amino acid variants. The disease-linked clones had a CD8+ phenotype and were found at relatively low frequencies in peripheral blood. According to the report, matched synovial fluid samples from ankylosing spondylitis patients were significantly enriched for the disease-linked clones. Some of the motif variants had been reported before in the synovial fluid and blood of reactive arthritis patients, a finding that suggests common disease-initiation mechanisms.

The germline V and J ends show losses of 6 bases and 0 bases respectively, and no gene match explains 6 bases of the junction. Reading from cysteine to phenylalanine, the CDR3 counts 15 amino acids. This entry keeps only the CDR3 DNA: 45 bases, framed from base 1. The sample taken for sequencing was blood, either unsorted or a sorted T cell fraction (not recorded which). The clonotype was recovered from a male donor with ankylosing spondylitis or in good health (not recorded which). The chain is encoded by TRBV12-3 or TRBV12-4 joined to TRBJ2-3, with 7 central nucleotides matching TRBD2. The sequence in DNA is TGTGCCAGCAGGCCTAGCGGTACTAGCACAGATACGCAGTATTTT. This encodes CASRPSGTSTDTQYF.